This TCR beta chain was captured in a study of blood T cell repertoires in COVID-19. Study context: From the United States, Italy and Spain came samples of acute and convalescent COVID-19. Sources were T cells, B-cell-depleted T cells, or PBMCs; the material itself was cDNA or gDNA.

One Seattle source followed patients from active infection through their disease course. CDR3 length: 17 amino acids. Germline-derived CDR1 and CDR2 are MGHRA and YSYEKL. V dropped 0 bases and J dropped 3; count of bases not matched to a gene: 7. Under the authors' procedure: Amplifying reference gene primers gave estimates of nucleated cell counts. Sequenced by immunoSEQ multiplex PCR; TCRdb stores in-frame clones only, minus some. The V and J calls and clone size were taken over from that table, and D and trimming were inferred from the DNA. The top ten clones hold 0.76% of a sample with 150,000 to 250,000 clones, approximately 94% of them seen once.

The receptor was derived from a young man with COVID-19, enrolled during active disease. The specimen was peripheral blood. The rearrangement links TRBV4-1 to TRBJ1-1; 10 nucleotides match TRBD1. CDR3 DNA: TGCGCCAGCAGCCAAGAGTCTGGACAGGGGGGGTACACTGAAGCTTTCTTT. It specifies CASSQESGQGGYTEAFF.